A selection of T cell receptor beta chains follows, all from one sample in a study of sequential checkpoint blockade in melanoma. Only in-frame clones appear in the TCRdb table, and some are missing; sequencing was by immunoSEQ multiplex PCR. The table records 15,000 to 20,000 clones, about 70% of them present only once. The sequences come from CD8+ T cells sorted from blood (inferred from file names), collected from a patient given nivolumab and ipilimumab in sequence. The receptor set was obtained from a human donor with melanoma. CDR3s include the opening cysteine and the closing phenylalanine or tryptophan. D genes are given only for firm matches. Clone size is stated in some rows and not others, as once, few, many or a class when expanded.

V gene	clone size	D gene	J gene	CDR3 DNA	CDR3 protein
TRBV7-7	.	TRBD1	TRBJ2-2	TGTGCCAGCAGCACCTCCGACAGGGGGCAAGGCGGGGAGCTGTTTTTT	CASSTSDRGQGGELFF
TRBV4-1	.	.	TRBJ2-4	TGCGCCAGCAGCCACCCCCCGGACTTAGACAAAAACATTCAGTACTTC	CASSHPPDLDKNIQYF
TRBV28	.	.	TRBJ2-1	TGTGCCAGCAGTTTTTTACAGACTAACAATGAGCAGTTCTTC	CASSFLQTNNEQFF
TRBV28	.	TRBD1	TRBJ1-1	TGTGCCAGCGGCATGCAGGGGGATGACACTGAAGCTTTCTTT	CASGMQGDDTEAFF
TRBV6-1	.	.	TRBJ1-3	TGTGCCAGCAGTATAGGACAGACCTCTGGAAACACCATATATTTT	CASSIGQTSGNTIYF
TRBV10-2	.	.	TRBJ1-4	TGCGCCAGCTGTAGAGGGTCCACATATAATGAAAAACTGTTTTTT	CASCRGSTYNEKLFF
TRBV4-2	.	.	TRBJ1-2	TGTGCCAGCAGCCAAGAAGCGGACCGCTATGGCTACACCTTC	CASSQEADRYGYTF
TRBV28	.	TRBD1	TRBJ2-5	TGTGCCAGCAGCCAAGGACAGGGGGTGACCCAGTACTTC	CASSQGQGVTQYF
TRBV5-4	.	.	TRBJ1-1	TGTGCCAGCAGCCCACAGAATCTTAACACTGAAGCTTTCTTT	CASSPQNLNTEAFF
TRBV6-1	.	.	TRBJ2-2	TGTGCCAGCATCTCGGTTTACACCGGGGGGCTGTTTTTT	CASISVYTGGLFF
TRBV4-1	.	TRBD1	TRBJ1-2	TGCGCCAGCAGCCAAGTATTGGCCGGACAGGGGTATGGCTACACCTTC	CASSQVLAGQGYGYTF
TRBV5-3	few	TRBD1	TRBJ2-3	TGTGCCAGCAGCTTACGGACAGGGGGCGCAGATACGCAGTATTTT	CASSLRTGGADTQYF
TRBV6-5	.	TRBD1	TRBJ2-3	TGTGCCAGCAGTTCATCCGGGACAGGGGGGGATACGCAGTATTTT	CASSSSGTGGDTQYF
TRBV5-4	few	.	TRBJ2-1	TGCGCCAGCAGCCAAGCTCTGGACAATGAGCAGTTCTTC	CASSQALDNEQFF
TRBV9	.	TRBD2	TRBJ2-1	TGTGCCAGCAGCCCTAGCGGGGGAAATGAGCAGTTCTTC	CASSPSGGNEQFF
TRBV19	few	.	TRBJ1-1	TGTGCCAGTATCCGGAACACTGAAGCTTTCTTT	CASIRNTEAFF
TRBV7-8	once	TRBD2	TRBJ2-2	TGTGCCAGCAGCATAACTAGCGGGGGTACCGGGGAGCTGTTTTTT	CASSITSGGTGELFF
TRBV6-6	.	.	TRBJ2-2	TGTGCCAGCAGCCACTCCAGGGGATCCGGGGAGCTGTTTTTT	CASSHSRGSGELFF
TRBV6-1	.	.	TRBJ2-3	TGTGCCAGCAGTGAGGGCAGCCACACAGATACGCAGTATTTT	CASSEGSHTDTQYF
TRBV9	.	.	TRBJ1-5	TGTGCCAGCAGCGTAGTGGGCGTGCCAGCCCCAGCATTT	CASSVVGVPAPAF
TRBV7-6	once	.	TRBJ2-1	TGTGCCAGCAGCCCCCAGCCCCGCGGTACCTACAATGAGCAGTTCTTC	CASSPQPRGTYNEQFF
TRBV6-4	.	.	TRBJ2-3	TGTGCCAGCAGCAAGGGGGAATCAGATACGCAGTATTTT	CASSKGESDTQYF
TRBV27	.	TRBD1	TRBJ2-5	TGTGCCAGCAGTTTGAGGACAGGGGAGGAGGAGACCCAGTACTTC	CASSLRTGEEETQYF
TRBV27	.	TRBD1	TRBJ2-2	TGTGCCAGCAGTACCGGGACAGGGGTCGGGGAGCTGTTTTTT	CASSTGTGVGELFF
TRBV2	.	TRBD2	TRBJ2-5	TGTGCCGCCCGTCGTCGAGCGGGGGTATGGGAGACCCAGTACTTC	CAARRRAGVWETQYF
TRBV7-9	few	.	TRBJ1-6	TGTGCCAGCAGCAACCCAGGGGCGGGTTCACCCCTCCACTTT	CASSNPGAGSPLHF
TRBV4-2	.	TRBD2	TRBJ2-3	TGTGCCAGCAGCCAAGATAGGATCGGGGGGGAGTCAGATACGCAGTATTTT	CASSQDRIGGESDTQYF
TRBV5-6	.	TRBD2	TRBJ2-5	TGTGCCAGCAGCTCCGTAGAGGGACTAGCGGACCAAGAGACCCAGTACTTC	CASSSVEGLADQETQYF
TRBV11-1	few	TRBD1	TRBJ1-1	TGTGCCAGCAGGTTTTCCGGGACAGAAAGCGAGGAAGCTTTCTTT	CASRFSGTESEEAFF